This T cell receptor beta chain was documented in a study of shared clonotypes between healthy human individuals. Some clones are missing from TCRdb's copy, which holds only in-frame ones; the method was immunoSEQ multiplex PCR. The top ten clones hold about 0.52% of a sample with roughly 1 million clones, roughly 74% of them seen once. CDR3 size: 13 residues. Looked up from germline, CDR1 is SGHNT and CDR2 is YYREEE (reference sequence). Losses at the gene ends were 4 bases for V and 8 bases for J; bases not matched to a gene: 5. The table lists this clone with a count of one. Sequenced material: memory CD4+ T cells from PBMCs. Subset of the sample: CD45RA-negative fraction. The J gene is TRBJ1-2, the V gene TRBV5-4, with 10 bases aligning to TRBD1. The receptor was isolated from a man younger than 30 in good health. Some clones in this sample may be carry-over from other donors' samples. CDR3 coding DNA: TGTGCCAGCAGCCCAGGACAGGGGGAAGGCTACACCTTC. Its translation is CASSPGQGEGYTF.